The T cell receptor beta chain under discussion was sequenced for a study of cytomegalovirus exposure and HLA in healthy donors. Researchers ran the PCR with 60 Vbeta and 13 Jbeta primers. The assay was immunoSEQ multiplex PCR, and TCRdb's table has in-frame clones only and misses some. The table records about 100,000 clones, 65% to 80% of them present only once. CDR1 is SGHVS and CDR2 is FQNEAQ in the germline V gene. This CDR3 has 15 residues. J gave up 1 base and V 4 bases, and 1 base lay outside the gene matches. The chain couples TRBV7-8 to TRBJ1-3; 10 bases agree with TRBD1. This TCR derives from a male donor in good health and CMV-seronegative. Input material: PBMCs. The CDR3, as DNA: TGTGCCAGCAGCTGGGACAGGGGATCTGGAAACACCATATATTTT. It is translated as CASSWDRGSGNTIYF.